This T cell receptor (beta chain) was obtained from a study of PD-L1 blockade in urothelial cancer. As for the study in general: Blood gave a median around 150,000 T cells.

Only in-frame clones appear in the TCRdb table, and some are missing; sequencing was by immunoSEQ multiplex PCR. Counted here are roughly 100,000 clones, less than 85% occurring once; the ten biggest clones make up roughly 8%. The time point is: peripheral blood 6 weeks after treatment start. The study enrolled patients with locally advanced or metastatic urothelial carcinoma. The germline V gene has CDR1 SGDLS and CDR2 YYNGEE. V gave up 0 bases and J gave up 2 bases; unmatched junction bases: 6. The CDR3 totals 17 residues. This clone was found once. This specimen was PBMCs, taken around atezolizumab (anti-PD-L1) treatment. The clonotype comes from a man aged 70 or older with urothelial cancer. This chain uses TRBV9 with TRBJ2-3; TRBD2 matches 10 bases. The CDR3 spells CASSVGTSGEHTDTQYF. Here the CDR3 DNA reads TGTGCCAGCAGCGTAGGGACTAGCGGAGAGCACACAGATACGCAGTATTTT.